The present entry profiles one TCR beta chain with its context. Its antigen remains unidentified. The length of the CDR3 is 16 residues. Germline V gene data show CDR1 as LNHDA and CDR2 as SQIVND (reference sequence). The trim removed 4 bases at V and 6 bases at J, leaving 8 bases unmatched. The data originate from a study of cytomegalovirus exposure and HLA in healthy donors. Study-wide background: The study's early data release held 75 million to 95 million unique TCRs from HLA-typed donors. General study points: There were a few CMV-associated chains whose specificity for CMV antigens was confirmed in vitro.

The PCR had 60 Vbeta and 13 Jbeta primers. Some clones are missing from TCRdb's copy, which holds only in-frame ones; the method was immunoSEQ multiplex PCR. The data show 140,000 or so clones, with under 90% seen just once and around 4.3% held by the top ten. The TCR sequence derives from a man aged 40-49 years in good health and CMV-seronegative. The source material was PBMCs. The chain combines TRBV19 with TRBJ1-5; TRBD1 agrees at 11 bases. The CDR3 here is CASSTSGTGGFQPQHF. The CDR3 DNA reads as TGTGCCAGTAGTACTTCCGGGACAGGGGGGTTTCAGCCCCAGCATTTT.